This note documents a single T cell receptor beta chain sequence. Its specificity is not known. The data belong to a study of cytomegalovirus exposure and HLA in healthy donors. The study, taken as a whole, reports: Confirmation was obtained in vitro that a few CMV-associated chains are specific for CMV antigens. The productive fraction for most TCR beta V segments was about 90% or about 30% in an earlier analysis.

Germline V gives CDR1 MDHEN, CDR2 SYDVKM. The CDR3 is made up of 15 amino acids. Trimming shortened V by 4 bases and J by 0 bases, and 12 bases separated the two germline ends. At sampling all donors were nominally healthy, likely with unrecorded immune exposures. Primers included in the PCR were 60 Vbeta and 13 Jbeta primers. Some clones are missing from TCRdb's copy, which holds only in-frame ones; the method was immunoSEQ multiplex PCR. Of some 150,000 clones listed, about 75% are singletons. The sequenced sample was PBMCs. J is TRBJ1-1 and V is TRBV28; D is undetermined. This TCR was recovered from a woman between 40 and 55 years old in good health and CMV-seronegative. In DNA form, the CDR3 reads TGTGCCAGCAGTTCACCCAGTGGCATGAACACTGAAGCTTTCTTT. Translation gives CASSSPSGMNTEAFF.